This T cell receptor (beta chain) was sequenced for a study of blood T cell repertoires in COVID-19. The data were produced by immunoSEQ multiplex PCR, yet TCRdb's version contains in-frame clones alone and is incomplete. The data contain 150,000 to 200,000 clones, 60% to 85% of them seen just once; the ten biggest clones take up roughly 17%. CDR1 is MNHEY, CDR2 SVGAGI, per germline. This CDR3 is built from 15 residues. Trimming left V 2 bases short and J 4 bases short, with 14 bases between. The TCR was taken from a man between 60 and 70 years old with active or convalescent COVID-19. The chain has TRBV6-5 and TRBJ2-5, with D hard to call. Sequencing was performed on peripheral blood. Here the CDR3 DNA reads TGTGCCAGCAGTTACAGCTCTCCGAGAAGAGAGACCCAGTACTTC. Translated, it gives CASSYSSPRRETQYF.